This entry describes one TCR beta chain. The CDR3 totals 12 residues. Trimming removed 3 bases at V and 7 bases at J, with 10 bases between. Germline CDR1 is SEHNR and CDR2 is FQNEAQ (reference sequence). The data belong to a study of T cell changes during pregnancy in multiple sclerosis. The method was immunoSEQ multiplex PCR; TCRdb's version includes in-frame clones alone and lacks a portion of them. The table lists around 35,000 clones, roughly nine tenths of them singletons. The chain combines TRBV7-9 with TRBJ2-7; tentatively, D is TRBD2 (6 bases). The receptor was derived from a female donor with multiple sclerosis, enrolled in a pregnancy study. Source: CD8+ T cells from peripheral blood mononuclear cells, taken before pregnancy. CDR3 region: CASSFEGREQYF. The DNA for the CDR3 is TGTGCCAGCAGCTTTGAGGGGAGGGAGCAGTACTTC.